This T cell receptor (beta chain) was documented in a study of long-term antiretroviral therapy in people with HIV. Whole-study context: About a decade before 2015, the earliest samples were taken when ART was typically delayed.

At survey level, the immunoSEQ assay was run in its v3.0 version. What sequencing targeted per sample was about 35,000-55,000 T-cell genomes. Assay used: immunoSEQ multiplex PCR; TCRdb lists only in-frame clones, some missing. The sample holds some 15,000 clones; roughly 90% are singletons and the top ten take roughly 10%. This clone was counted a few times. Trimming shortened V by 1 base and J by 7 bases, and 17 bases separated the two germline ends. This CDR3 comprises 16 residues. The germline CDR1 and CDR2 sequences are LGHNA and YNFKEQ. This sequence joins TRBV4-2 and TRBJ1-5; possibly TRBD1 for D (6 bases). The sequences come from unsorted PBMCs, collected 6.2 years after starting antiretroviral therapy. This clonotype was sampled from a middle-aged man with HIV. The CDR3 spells CASSQGRGSGTQPQHF. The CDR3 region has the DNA TGTGCCAGCAGCCAAGGCCGGGGGAGTGGGACACAGCCCCAGCATTTT.